The 23 T cell receptor beta chains listed next were all sequenced from one sample in a study of STAT5B mutations in CD4+ large granular lymphocyte leukemia. Profiling relied on immunoSEQ multiplex PCR, and the TCRdb table lists in-frame clones only, not all of them. The sample holds approximately 35,000 clones, around 76% seen once. Sequenced material: CD4+ T cells from blood buffy coats. The receptors come from a human donor in good health.

The chain uses TRBV11-2 and TRBJ2-2; D remains unclear. Germline loops: CDR1 SGHAT, CDR2 FQNNGV. V lost 2 bases, J lost 1 base, and 8 bases lay in between. The CDR3 spans 15 residues. This CDR3 is CASSLSYRNTGELFF. The CDR3 region has the DNA TGTGCCAGCAGCTTATCGTACAGGAACACCGGGGAGCTGTTTTTT. The full variable domain, its missing parts supplied by reference TRBV11-2 and TRBJ2-2, is EAGVAQSPRYKIIEKRQSVAFWCNPISGHATLYWYQQILGQGPKLLIQFQNNGVVDDSQLPKDRFSAERLKGVDSTLKIQPAKLEDSAVYLCASSLSYRNTGELFFGEGSRLTVL.

The chain employs TRBV30 and TRBJ1-1; D is ambiguous. V was clipped by 5 bases and J by 6 bases, with 19 bases between them. The CDR3 spans 14 residues. The germline CDR1 and CDR2 sequences are GTSNPN and SVGIG (reference sequence). In DNA form, the CDR3 reads TGTGCCTGGGGGGTTTTTAGACTGAAGGCTGAAGCTTTCTTT. It is translated as CAWGVFRLKAEAFF.

The chain couples TRBV6-1 to TRBJ1-1; D unclear. This CDR3 contains 15 residues. Per germline, CDR1 MNHNS and CDR2 SASEGT. Trimming cost V 2 bases and J 4 bases, with 14 bases left between them. In nucleotides, the CDR3 is TGTGCCAGCAGTGAACCCGCAGGTGAAGGCACTGAAGCTTTCTTT. Protein product: CASSEPAGEGTEAFF.

The V call is TRBV6-5, the J call TRBJ1-1; 8 nucleotides align to TRBD1. The V gene end was trimmed by 2 bases and the J gene end by 5 bases; junction bases not matched to a gene: 4. In germline, CDR1 is MNHEY, CDR2 SVGAGI. The CDR3 extends over 14 amino acids. CDR3 DNA: TGTGCCAGCAGTTACGCGACAGGGGAAACTGAAGCTTTCTTT. Amino acids: CASSYATGETEAFF.

The chain links TRBV30 to TRBJ2-1; TRBD2 is a possible D gene (5 bases). The germline CDR1 and CDR2 sequences are GTSNPN and SVGIG (reference sequence). V was shortened by 2 bases and J by 0 bases, with 8 bases between the two germline ends. This CDR3 region has 14 residues. This CDR3 is CAWSKAGSYNEQFF. As DNA, the CDR3 is TGTGCCTGGAGTAAGGCGGGCTCCTACAATGAGCAGTTCTTC.

This clone was picked up one time. The chain carries TRBV18 and TRBJ1-2; TRBD1 matches at 9 bases. Germline CDR1 and CDR2: KGHSH and LQKENI. Trimming took 6 bases from V and 8 from J; bases not matched to a gene: 7. This CDR3 spans 13 amino acids. CDR3 region: CASSLDRGDGYTF. In DNA form, the CDR3 reads TGTGCCAGCTCGCTGGACAGGGGTGACGGCTACACCTTC.

This sequence joins TRBV5-4 and TRBJ2-7; 8 nucleotides match TRBD1. The CDR3 sequence is 14 residues long. The junction had 6 bases not matched to a gene; V was cut back by 4 bases and J by 3 bases. CDR1 SGHNT and CDR2 YYREEE come from the germline V gene (reference sequence). The CDR3 loop reads CASSGGQDHYEQYF. The DNA of the CDR3 is TGTGCCAGCAGCGGGGGACAGGACCACTACGAGCAGTACTTC.

The chain combines TRBV5-4 with TRBJ2-1; a possible D gene is TRBD1 (6 bases). This CDR3 has 14 residues. The V end was cut by 2 bases, the J end by 8 bases, with 14 bases between. CDR1 is SGHNT and CDR2 is YYREEE in the germline V gene (reference sequence). CDR3 amino acids: CASSFPGDGDEQFF. DNA of the CDR3: TGTGCCAGCAGCTTCCCAGGGGACGGGGATGAGCAGTTCTTC.

This chain uses TRBV25-1 with TRBJ2-7, with D perhaps matching TRBD2 (6 bases). The CDR3 contains 15 residues. The germline V and J ends were trimmed by 1 base and 3 bases, with 13 bases remaining between them. Germline loops: CDR1 MGHDK, CDR2 SYGVNS. The CDR3 DNA is TGTGCCAGCAGTGAATCCGGGGGATCGGGCTACGAGCAGTACTTC. The encoded protein is CASSESGGSGYEQYF.

The genes are TRBV5-1 and TRBJ1-2, with D possibly matching TRBD1 (5 bases). The CDR3 has 14 amino acids. The V end was cut by 4 bases, the J end by 8 bases, with 18 bases between. Germline V lookup: CDR1 SGHRS, CDR2 YFSETQ. The CDR3 DNA sequence: TGCGCCAGCAGCCCCGGCGGGGGAGTGTTGGGCTACACCTTC. It codes for CASSPGGGVLGYTF.

The chain uses TRBV6-5 and TRBJ1-1; D is undetermined. Trimming pared 6 bases from V and 1 base from J, leaving 9 bases between. Germline assignment: CDR1 MNHEY and CDR2 SVGAGI. The CDR3 is 13 amino acids. CDR3 amino acids: CASRPFANTEAFF. DNA for the CDR3: TGTGCCAGCAGACCGTTCGCGAACACTGAAGCTTTCTTT.

This chain connects TRBV6-6 to TRBJ1-2; the match to TRBD1 covers 8 bases. Germline loops: CDR1 MNHNY, CDR2 SVGAGI (reference sequence). The CDR3 is made up of 14 amino acids. V trimming: 5 bases; J trimming: 8 bases; junction bases outside the gene matches: 10. This CDR3 reads CASSTGTGGIGYTF. DNA of the CDR3: TGTGCCAGCAGTACGGGTACAGGGGGAATAGGCTACACCTTC.

This chain joins TRBV27 and TRBJ1-4, with no clear D. Germline loops: CDR1 MNHEY, CDR2 SMNVEV (reference sequence). CDR3 length equals 13 residues. V shed 8 bases and J shed 6 bases, with 13 bases lying between them. This CDR3 is CASGYFGDEKLFF. CDR3 nucleotide sequence: TGTGCCAGCGGTTATTTCGGGGATGAAAAACTGTTTTTT.

The chain joins TRBV6-5 to TRBJ1-6; possible D gene TRBD1, 6 bases. Deletions cut 0 bases from V and 8 bases from J, with 14 bases between. Per germline, CDR1 MNHEY and CDR2 SVGAGI. The CDR3 loop spans 16 amino acids. The CDR3 nucleotides are TGTGCCAGCAGTTACTCGAGTGGGGGGCATGATTCACCCCTCCACTTT. Translation: CASSYSSGGHDSPLHF.

This clone has more than one count but fewer than ten. The chain is built from TRBV6-4 and TRBJ1-1; TRBD1 matches at 7 bases. V trimming: 6 bases; J trimming: 6 bases; junction bases outside the gene matches: 7. The CDR3 spans 13 residues. Germline values: CDR1 MRHNA, CDR2 SNTAGT. The CDR3 nucleotides read TGTGCCAGCAGCGTCGACAGGGAATCTGAAGCTTTCTTT. Translating it yields CASSVDRESEAFF.

The genes are TRBV5-4 and TRBJ2-7; 9 bases are shared with TRBD1. The germline gives CDR1 SGHNT, CDR2 YYREEE (reference sequence). The ends lost 5 bases at V and 2 bases at J; junction bases unmatched: 8. CDR3 length equals 15 residues. Here the CDR3 reads CASRYGTGSTYEQYF. CDR3 sequence (DNA): TGTGCCAGCAGGTACGGGACAGGGTCCACCTACGAGCAGTACTTC.

This chain links TRBV5-1 with TRBJ2-5; D may be TRBD1 (6 bases). The germline V and J ends were trimmed by 4 bases and 3 bases, with 13 bases remaining between them. Germline CDR1 is SGHRS and CDR2 is YFSETQ. The CDR3 has 14 amino acids. The CDR3: CASSDGTFKETQYF. The CDR3 nucleotides are TGCGCCAGCAGCGACGGGACATTTAAAGAGACCCAGTACTTC. Supplemented by reference TRBV5-1 and TRBJ2-5, the full variable domain reads KAGVTQTPRYLIKTRGQQVTLSCSPISGHRSVSWYQQTPGQGLQFLFEYFSETQRNKGNFPGRFSGRQFSNSRSEMNVSTLELGDSALYLCASSDGTFKETQYFGPGTRLLVL.

The J gene is TRBJ1-2, the V gene TRBV6-1; D gene unclear. The germline V gene has CDR1 MNHNS and CDR2 SASEGT. The CDR3 has 16 amino acids. The V gene lost 3 bases and the J gene lost 3 bases, with 17 bases spanning the gap. The chain's CDR3 is CASSDPFVSGDYGYTF. The CDR3 nucleotides are TGTGCCAGCAGTGACCCCTTCGTATCAGGAGACTATGGCTACACCTTC.

The gene calls are TRBV25-1 and TRBJ1-1; D remains unclear. The CDR3 consists of 14 residues. V was pared by 1 base and J by 5 bases, with 11 bases between. Germline V gene lookup returns CDR1 MGHDK and CDR2 SYGVNS. CDR3 sequence reads: CASSEWEVGTEAFF. In DNA form, the CDR3 reads TGTGCCAGCAGTGAATGGGAGGTGGGGACTGAAGCTTTCTTT.

This clone has more than one count but fewer than ten. The chain couples TRBV2 to TRBJ1-2, with D possibly being TRBD1 (5 bases). V was pared by 8 bases and J by 2 bases, with 15 bases between. Germline V gives CDR1 SNHLY, CDR2 FYNNEI. This CDR3 comprises 14 residues. As DNA, the CDR3 is TGTGCCAGCCATATCGACGGGACGAACTATGGCTACACCTTC. Its protein product is CASHIDGTNYGYTF.

The rearrangement uses TRBV6-5 and TRBJ1-1; D is undetermined. The V gene lost 7 bases and the J gene lost 3 bases, with 12 bases spanning the gap. CDR1 is MNHEY and CDR2 is SVGAGI in the germline V gene. This CDR3 has 13 residues. The CDR3 loop reads CASTRFQDTEAFF. CDR3 DNA: TGTGCCAGCACCAGATTTCAGGACACTGAAGCTTTCTTT.

This chain joins TRBV19 and TRBJ2-3; 7 bases fit TRBD1. Germline loops: CDR1 LNHDA, CDR2 SQIVND (reference sequence). Trimming removed 7 bases from V and 6 bases from J; junction bases left unmatched: 13. This CDR3 has 15 amino acids. The CDR3 here is CASNPDRSARDTQYF. CDR3 nucleotides: TGTGCCAGTAACCCGGACAGGTCGGCAAGGGATACGCAGTATTTT. The full variable domain, in which reference TRBV19 and TRBJ2-3 provide the parts outside the CDR3, is DGGITQSPKYLFRKEGQNVTLSCEQNLNHDAMYWYRQDPGQGLRLIYYSQIVNDFQKGDIAEGYSVSREKKESFPLTVTSAQKNPTAFYLCASNPDRSARDTQYFGPGTRLTVL.

The CDR3 bases are TGTGCCAGCAGCTTAGAGAGCGGGGCAAACACCGGGGAGCTGTTTTTT. It translates to CASSLESGANTGELFF. The V and J genes are TRBV7-2 and TRBJ2-2; TRBD2 matches at 7 bases. Germline V gives CDR1 SGHTA, CDR2 FQGNSA. The CDR3 extends over 16 amino acids. V shed 1 base and J 2 bases; nucleotides not matched to a gene: 4.